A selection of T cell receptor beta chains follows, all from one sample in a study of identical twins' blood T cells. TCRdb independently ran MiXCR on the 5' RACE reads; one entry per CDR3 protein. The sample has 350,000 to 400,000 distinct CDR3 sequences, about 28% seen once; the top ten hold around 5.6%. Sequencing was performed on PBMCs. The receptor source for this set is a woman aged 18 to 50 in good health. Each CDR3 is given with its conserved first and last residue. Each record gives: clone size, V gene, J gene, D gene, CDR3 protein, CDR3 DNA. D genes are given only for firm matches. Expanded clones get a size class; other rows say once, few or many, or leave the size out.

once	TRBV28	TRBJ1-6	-	CASRGGAGSPLHF	TGTGCCAGCAGAGGGGGGGCTGGCTCACCCCTCCACTTT
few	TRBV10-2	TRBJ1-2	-	CASSEAYTNYGYTF	TGCGCCAGCAGTGAGGCGTACACAAACTATGGCTACACCTTC
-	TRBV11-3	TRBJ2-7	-	CASSPNRASYEQYF	TGTGCCAGCAGCCCGAACCGAGCGTCCTACGAGCAGTACTTC
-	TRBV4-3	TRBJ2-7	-	CASSQEVRVEQYF	TGCGCCAGCAGCCAAGAAGTGCGGGTCGAGCAGTACTTC
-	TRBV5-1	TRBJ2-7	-	CASSPRAATYEQYF	TGCGCCAGCAGCCCTCGGGCAGCGACTTACGAGCAGTACTTC
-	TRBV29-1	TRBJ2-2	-	CSASTEAQGGELFF	TGCAGCGCCTCGACAGAGGCTCAGGGGGGGGAGCTGTTTTTT
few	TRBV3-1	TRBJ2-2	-	CASSLSGLKDGELFF	TGTGCCAGCAGCCTCTCAGGTCTTAAGGACGGGGAGCTGTTTTTT
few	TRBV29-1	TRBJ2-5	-	CSVGDNQETQYF	TGCAGCGTTGGGGACAACCAAGAGACCCAGTACTTC
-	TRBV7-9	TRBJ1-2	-	CASSPTSTNYGYTF	TGTGCCAGCAGCCCAACAAGTACTAACTATGGCTACACCTTC
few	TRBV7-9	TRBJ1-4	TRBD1	CASSLLGDRVGEKLFF	TGTGCCAGCAGCTTACTTGGGGACAGGGTCGGCGAAAAACTGTTTTTT
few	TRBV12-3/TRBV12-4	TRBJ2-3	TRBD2	CASSWTSGPSDTQYF	TGTGCCAGCAGTTGGACTAGCGGTCCTTCAGATACGCAGTATTTT
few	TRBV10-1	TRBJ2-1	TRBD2	CASSPMAGDIYNEQFF	TGCGCCAGCAGCCCCATGGCGGGAGATATCTACAATGAGCAGTTCTTC
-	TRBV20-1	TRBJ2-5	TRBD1	CSASGQGVKTQYF	TGCAGTGCTAGTGGACAGGGGGTCAAGACCCAGTACTTC
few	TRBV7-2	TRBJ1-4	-	CASSLDSEKLFF	TGTGCCAGCAGCTTAGATAGCGAAAAACTGTTTTTT
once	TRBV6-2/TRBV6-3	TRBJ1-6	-	CASSYSIGPNSPLHF	TGTGCCAGCAGTTACTCGATAGGCCCTAATTCACCCCTCCACTTT
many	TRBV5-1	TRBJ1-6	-	CASSDIKGSTLHF	TGCGCCAGCAGCGATATTAAGGGGAGCACCCTCCACTTT
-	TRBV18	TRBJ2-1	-	CASSPQGTSHNEQFF	TGTGCCAGCTCACCCCAGGGGACATCTCACAATGAGCAGTTCTTC
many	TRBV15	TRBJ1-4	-	CATSRTDKRNEKLFF	TGTGCCACCAGCAGAACCGACAAGAGAAATGAAAAACTGTTTTTT
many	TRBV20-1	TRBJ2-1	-	CSAPAGAEGIRGTVNEQFF	TGCAGTGCTCCGGCAGGGGCTGAAGGTATTAGAGGTACAGTCAATGAGCAGTTCTTC
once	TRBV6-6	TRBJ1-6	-	CASSREYNSPPHF	TGTGCCAGCAGTCGGGAGTATAATTCACCCCCCCACTTT
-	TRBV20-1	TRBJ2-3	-	CSARDPRGFFDTQYF	TGCAGTGCTAGAGATCCGAGGGGGTTTTTTGATACGCAGTATTTT
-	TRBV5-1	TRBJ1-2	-	CASSLDDRLYGYTF	TGCGCCAGCAGCTTGGATGACAGGCTCTATGGCTACACCTTC
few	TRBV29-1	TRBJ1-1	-	CSVGSIGLPKLEAFF	TGCAGCGTTGGCTCGATCGGACTGCCGAAACTCGAAGCTTTCTTT
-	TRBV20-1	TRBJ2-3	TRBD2	CSASSLADTYTQYF	TGCAGTGCTAGCAGTCTAGCGGACACATATACGCAGTATTTT
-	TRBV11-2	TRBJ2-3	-	CASGPWALTDTQYF	TGTGCCAGCGGGCCTTGGGCGCTCACAGATACGCAGTATTTT
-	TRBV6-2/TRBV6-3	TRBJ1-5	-	CASTGRGSVAQHF	TGTGCCAGCACTGGACGGGGTTCCGTAGCCCAGCATTTT
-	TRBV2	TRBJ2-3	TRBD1	CASGEEGATQYF	TGTGCCAGTGGGGAAGAGGGGGCTACGCAGTATTTT
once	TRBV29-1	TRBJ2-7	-	CSAIDRLSYEQYF	TGCAGCGCCATTGACAGGTTGAGTTACGAGCAGTACTTC
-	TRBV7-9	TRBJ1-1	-	CASSLVPADTEAFF	TGTGCCAGCAGCTTAGTCCCTGCCGACACTGAAGCTTTCTTT
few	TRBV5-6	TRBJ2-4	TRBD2	CASSLGGRSKNIQYF	TGTGCCAGCAGCTTGGGCGGGAGGTCCAAAAACATTCAGTACTTC
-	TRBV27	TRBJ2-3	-	CASIMTDRTDTQYF	TGTGCCAGCATCATGACAGACCGCACAGATACGCAGTATTTT
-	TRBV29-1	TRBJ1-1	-	CSVERHNTEAFF	TGCAGCGTTGAACGCCATAACACTGAAGCTTTCTTT
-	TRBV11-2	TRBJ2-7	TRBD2	CASSFSSGLADAYEQYF	TGTGCCAGCAGCTTTTCCTCGGGACTAGCGGACGCCTACGAGCAGTACTTC
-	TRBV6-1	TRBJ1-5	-	CARGDLDSNQPQHF	TGTGCCAGAGGAGACCTGGATAGCAATCAGCCCCAGCATTTT
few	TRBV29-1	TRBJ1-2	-	CSVGQRNYGYTF	TGCAGCGTTGGGCAGCGAAACTATGGCTACACCTTC
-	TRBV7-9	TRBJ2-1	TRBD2	CASSLVGTSGSSYNEQFF	TGTGCCAGCAGCTTAGTTGGGACTAGCGGTAGCTCCTACAATGAGCAGTTCTTC
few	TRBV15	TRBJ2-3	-	CATSWGPGGADTQYF	TGTGCCACCAGCTGGGGACCCGGGGGTGCAGATACGCAGTATTTT
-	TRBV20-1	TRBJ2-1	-	CSAQVASSYNEQFF	TGCAGTGCTCAAGTAGCTAGCTCCTACAATGAGCAGTTCTTC
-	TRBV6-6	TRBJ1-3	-	CASTMDRTAGNTIYF	TGTGCCAGCACCATGGACCGTACCGCTGGAAACACCATATATTTT
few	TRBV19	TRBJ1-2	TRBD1	CASSKIIGQGGYGYTF	TGTGCCAGTAGTAAGATCATTGGACAGGGCGGCTATGGCTACACCTTC
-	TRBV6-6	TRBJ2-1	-	CASSYSLWGNEQFF	TGTGCCAGCAGTTACTCGCTGTGGGGCAATGAGCAGTTCTTC
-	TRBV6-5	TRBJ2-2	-	CASSYSPGRELFF	TGTGCCAGCAGTTACTCCCCAGGACGGGAGCTGTTTTTT
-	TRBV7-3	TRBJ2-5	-	CASSLSHSETQYF	TGTGCCAGCAGCTTATCCCACTCAGAGACCCAGTACTTC
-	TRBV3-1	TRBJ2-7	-	CASGKRPGEQYF	TGTGCCAGCGGAAAGAGGCCTGGCGAGCAGTACTTC
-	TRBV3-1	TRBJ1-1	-	CASSYSAVPNTEAFF	TGTGCCAGCAGCTACTCAGCAGTCCCGAACACTGAAGCTTTCTTT
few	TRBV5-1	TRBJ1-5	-	CASSPGTTSNQPQHF	TGCGCCAGCAGCCCCGGGACAACTAGCAATCAGCCCCAGCATTTT
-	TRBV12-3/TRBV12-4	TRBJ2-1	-	CASSLSSEKQFF	TGTGCCAGCAGTTTATCATCCGAGAAGCAGTTCTTC
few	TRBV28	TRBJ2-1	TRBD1	CASSTGGLEQFF	TGTGCCAGCTCGACAGGGGGCCTTGAGCAGTTCTTC
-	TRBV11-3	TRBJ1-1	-	CASSLLGQLNTEAFF	TGTGCCAGCAGCTTATTGGGGCAGTTGAACACTGAAGCTTTCTTT
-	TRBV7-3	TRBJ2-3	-	CASSSLGGTDTQYF	TGTGCCAGCAGCTCGTTGGGGGGCACAGATACGCAGTATTTT
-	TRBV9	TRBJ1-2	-	CASILSGRHDGYTF	TGTGCCAGCATCTTAAGTGGCCGCCACGATGGCTACACCTTC
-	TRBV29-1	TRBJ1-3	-	CSVGRTGAGNTIYF	TGCAGCGTTGGTCGGACGGGGGCTGGAAACACCATATATTTT
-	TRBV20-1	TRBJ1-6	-	CSARYKTVYNSPLHF	TGCAGTGCTAGATATAAGACAGTCTATAATTCACCCCTCCACTTT
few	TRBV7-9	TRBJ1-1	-	CASSLVSRREPEAFF	TGTGCCAGCAGCTTAGTGTCTCGCAGAGAACCCGAAGCTTTCTTT